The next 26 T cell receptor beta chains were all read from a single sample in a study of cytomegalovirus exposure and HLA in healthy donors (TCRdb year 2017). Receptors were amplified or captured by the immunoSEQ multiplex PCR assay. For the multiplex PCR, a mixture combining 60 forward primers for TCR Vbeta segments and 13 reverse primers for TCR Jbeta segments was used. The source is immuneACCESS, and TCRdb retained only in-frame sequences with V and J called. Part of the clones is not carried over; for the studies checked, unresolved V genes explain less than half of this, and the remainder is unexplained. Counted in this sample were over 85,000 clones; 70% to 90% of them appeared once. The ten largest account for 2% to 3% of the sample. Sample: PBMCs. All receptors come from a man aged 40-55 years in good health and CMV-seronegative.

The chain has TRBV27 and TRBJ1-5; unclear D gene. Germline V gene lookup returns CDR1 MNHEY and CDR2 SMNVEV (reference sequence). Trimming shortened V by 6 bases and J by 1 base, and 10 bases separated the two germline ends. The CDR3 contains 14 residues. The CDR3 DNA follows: TGTGCCAGCAGCCTGGACTGGAGCAATCAGCCCCAGCATTTT. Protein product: CASSLDWSNQPQHF.

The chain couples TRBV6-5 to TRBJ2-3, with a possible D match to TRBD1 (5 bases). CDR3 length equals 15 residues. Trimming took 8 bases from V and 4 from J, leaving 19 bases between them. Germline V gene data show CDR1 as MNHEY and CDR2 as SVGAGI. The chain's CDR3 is CASGSLSVGADTQYF. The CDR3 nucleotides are TGTGCCAGCGGGTCTCTGAGCGTAGGGGCAGATACGCAGTATTTT.

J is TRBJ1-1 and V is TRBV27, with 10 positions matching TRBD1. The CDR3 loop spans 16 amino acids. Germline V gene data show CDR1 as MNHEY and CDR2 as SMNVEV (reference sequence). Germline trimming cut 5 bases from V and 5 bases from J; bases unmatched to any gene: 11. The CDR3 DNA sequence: TGTGCCAGCAGTCTTCTAATGACAGGGGGCCGTACTGAAGCTTTCTTT. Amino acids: CASSLLMTGGRTEAFF.

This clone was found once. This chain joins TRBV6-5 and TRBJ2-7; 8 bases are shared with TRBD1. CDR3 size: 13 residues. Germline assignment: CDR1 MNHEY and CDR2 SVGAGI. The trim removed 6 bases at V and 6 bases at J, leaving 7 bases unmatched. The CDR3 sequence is CASSVLTGVEQYF. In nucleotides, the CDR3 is TGTGCCAGCAGCGTCCTGACAGGGGTCGAGCAGTACTTC.

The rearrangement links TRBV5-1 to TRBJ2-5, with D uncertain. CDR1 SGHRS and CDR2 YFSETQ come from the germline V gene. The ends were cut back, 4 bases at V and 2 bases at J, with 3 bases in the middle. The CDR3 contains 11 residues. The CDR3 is CASSQQETQYF. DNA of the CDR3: TGCGCCAGCAGCCAACAAGAGACCCAGTACTTC.

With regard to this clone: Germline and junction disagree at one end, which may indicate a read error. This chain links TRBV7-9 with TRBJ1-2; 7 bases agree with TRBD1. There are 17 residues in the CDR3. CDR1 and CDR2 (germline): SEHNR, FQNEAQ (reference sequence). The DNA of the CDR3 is TGTTCCAGCAGCTCCTTTAAGGGACAGACTCTTAACTATGGCTACACCTTC. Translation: CSSSSFKGQTLNYGYTF.

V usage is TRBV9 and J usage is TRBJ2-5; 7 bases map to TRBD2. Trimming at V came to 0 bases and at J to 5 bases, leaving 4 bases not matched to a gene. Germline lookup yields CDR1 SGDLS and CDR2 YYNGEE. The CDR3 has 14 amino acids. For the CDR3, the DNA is TGTGCCAGCAGCGTAGTGGGAGGGGTTGAGACCCAGTACTTC. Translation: CASSVVGGVETQYF.

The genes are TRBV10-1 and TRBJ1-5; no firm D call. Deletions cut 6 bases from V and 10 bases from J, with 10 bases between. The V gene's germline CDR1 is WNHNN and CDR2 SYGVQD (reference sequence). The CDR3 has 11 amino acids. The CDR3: CASRPRRPQHF. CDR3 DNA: TGCGCCAGCAGACCCAGAAGACCCCAGCATTTT.

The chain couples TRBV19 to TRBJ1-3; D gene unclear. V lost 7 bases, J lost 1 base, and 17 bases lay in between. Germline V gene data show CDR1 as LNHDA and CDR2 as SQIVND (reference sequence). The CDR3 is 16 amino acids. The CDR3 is CASNHQTDSSGNTIYF. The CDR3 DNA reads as TGTGCCAGTAACCACCAGACGGACTCTTCTGGAAACACCATATATTTT.

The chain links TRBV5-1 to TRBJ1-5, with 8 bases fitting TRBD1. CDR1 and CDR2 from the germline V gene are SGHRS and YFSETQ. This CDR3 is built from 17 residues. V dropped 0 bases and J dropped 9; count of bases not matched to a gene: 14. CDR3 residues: CASSLAAGGSAIPPQHF. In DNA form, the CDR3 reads TGCGCCAGCAGCTTGGCGGCAGGGGGCTCCGCTATTCCGCCCCAGCATTTT. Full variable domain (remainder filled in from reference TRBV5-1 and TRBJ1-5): KAGVTQTPRYLIKTRGQQVTLSCSPISGHRSVSWYQQTPGQGLQFLFEYFSETQRNKGNFPGRFSGRQFSNSRSEMNVSTLELGDSALYLCASSLAAGGSAIPPQHFGDGTRLSIL.

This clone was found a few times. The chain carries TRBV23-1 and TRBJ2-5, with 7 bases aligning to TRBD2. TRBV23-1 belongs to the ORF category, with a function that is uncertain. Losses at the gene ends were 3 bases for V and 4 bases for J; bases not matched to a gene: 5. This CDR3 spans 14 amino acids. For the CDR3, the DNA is TGCGCCAGCAGTCACCTACCGGGGGGAGAGACCCAGTACTTC. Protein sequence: CASSHLPGGETQYF.

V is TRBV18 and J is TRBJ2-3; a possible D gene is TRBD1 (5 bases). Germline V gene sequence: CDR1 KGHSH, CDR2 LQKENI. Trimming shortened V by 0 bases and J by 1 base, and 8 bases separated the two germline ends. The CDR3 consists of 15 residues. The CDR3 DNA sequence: TGTGCCAGCTCACCACCGGTAGGGGGCACAGATACGCAGTATTTT. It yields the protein CASSPPVGGTDTQYF.

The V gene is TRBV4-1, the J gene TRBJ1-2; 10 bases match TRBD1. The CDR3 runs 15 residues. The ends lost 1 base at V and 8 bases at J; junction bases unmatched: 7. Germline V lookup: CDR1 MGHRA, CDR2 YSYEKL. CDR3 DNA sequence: TGCGCCAGCAGCCAAGGCCCGACAGGGGGCGGAGGCTACACCTTC. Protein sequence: CASSQGPTGGGGYTF.

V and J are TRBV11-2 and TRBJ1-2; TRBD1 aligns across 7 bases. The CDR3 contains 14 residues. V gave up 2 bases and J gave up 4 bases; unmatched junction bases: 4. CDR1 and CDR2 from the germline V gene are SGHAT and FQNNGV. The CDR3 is CASSLQGEIYGYTF. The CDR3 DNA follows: TGTGCCAGCAGCTTACAGGGGGAAATCTATGGCTACACCTTC.

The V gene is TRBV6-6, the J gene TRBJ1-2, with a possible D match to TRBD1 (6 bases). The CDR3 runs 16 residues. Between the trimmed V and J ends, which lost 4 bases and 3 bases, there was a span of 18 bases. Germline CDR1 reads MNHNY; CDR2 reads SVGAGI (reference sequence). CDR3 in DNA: TGTGCCAGCAGTTTACAACTCAGGGGAACCGACTATGGCTACACCTTC. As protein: CASSLQLRGTDYGYTF.

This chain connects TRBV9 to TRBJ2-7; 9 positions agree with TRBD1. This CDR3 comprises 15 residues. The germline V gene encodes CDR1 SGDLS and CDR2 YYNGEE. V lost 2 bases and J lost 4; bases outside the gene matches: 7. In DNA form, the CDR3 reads TGTGCCAGCAGCGTCCGGACAGGGGTGGGTTACGAGCAGTACTTC. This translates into CASSVRTGVGYEQYF.

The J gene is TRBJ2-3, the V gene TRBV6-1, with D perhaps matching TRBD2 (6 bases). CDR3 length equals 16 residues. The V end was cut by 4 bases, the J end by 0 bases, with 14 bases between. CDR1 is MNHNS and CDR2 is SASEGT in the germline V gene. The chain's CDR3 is CASSGGTATSTDTQYF. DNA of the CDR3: TGTGCCAGCAGTGGCGGGACTGCCACTAGCACAGATACGCAGTATTTT.

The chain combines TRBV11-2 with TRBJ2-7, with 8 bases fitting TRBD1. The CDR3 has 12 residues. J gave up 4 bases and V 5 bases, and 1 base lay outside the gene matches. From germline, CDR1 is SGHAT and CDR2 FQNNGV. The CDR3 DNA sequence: TGTGCCAGCAGCACAGGGGGATACGAGCAGTACTTC. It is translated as CASSTGGYEQYF.

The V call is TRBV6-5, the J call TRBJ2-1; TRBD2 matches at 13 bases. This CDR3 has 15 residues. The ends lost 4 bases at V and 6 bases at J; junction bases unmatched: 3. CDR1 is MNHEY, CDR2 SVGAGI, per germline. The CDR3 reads CASSSTSGGANEQFF. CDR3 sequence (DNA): TGTGCCAGCAGTTCTACTAGCGGGGGGGCCAATGAGCAGTTCTTC.

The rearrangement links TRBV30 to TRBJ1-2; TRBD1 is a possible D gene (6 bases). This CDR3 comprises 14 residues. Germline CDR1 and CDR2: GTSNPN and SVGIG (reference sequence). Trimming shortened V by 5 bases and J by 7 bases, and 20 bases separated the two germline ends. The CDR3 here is CAWAPGHRGGGYTF. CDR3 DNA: TGTGCCTGGGCCCCGGGACATCGAGGGGGTGGCTACACCTTC.

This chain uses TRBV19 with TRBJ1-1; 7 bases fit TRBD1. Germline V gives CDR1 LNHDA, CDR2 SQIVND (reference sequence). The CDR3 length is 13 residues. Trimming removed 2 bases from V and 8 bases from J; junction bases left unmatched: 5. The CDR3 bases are TGTGCCAGTAGTATAAGAGGGGGCGCAGAAGCTTTCTTT. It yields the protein CASSIRGGAEAFF. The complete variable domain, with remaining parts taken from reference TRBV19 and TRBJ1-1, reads DGGITQSPKYLFRKEGQNVTLSCEQNLNHDAMYWYRQDPGQGLRLIYYSQIVNDFQKGDIAEGYSVSREKKESFPLTVTSAQKNPTAFYLCASSIRGGAEAFFGQGTRLTVV.

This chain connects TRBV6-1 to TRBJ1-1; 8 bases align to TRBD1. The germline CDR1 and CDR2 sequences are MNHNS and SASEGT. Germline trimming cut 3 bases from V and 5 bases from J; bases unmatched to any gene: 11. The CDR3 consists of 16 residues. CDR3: CASSDPYRQGRTEAFF. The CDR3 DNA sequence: TGTGCCAGCAGTGACCCATATCGACAGGGGAGGACTGAAGCTTTCTTT.

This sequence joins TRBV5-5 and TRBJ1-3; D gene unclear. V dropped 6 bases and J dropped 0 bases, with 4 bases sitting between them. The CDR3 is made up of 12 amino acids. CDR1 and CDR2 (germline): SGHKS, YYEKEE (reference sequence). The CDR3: CASTYSGNTIYF. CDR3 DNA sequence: TGTGCCAGCACCTACTCTGGAAACACCATATATTTT.

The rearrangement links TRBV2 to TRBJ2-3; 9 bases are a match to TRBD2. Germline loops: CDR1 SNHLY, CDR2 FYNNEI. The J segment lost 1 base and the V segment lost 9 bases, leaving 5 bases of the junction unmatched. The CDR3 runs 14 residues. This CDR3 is CASSGGSGTDTQYF. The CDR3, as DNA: TGTGCCAGTAGCGGGGGTAGTGGCACAGATACGCAGTATTTT.

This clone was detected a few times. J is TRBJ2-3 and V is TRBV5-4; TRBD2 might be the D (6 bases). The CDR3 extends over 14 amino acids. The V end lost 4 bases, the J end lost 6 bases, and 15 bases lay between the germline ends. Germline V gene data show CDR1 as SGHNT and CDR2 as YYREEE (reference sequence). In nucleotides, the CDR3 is TGTGCCAGCAGCCCCGGGACTCCGGGGGATACGCAGTATTTT. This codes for CASSPGTPGDTQYF. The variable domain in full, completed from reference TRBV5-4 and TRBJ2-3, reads ETGVTQSPTHLIKTRGQQVTLRCSSQSGHNTVSWYQQALGQGPQFIFQYYREEENGRGNFPPRFSGLQFPNYSSELNVNALELDDSALYLCASSPGTPGDTQYFGPGTRLTVL.

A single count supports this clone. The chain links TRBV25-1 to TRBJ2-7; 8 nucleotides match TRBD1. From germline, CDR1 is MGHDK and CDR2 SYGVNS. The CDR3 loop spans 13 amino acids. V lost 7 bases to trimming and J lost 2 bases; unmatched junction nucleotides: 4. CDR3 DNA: TGTGCCAGCAAGGACAGGGAAGCCTACGAGCAGTACTTC. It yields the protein CASKDREAYEQYF.